The 5 T cell receptor beta chains presented below share a single source sample, sequenced in a study of spatial heterogeneity in lung cancer. Described time point: sample taken at primary tumor resection. Unsorted tumor, nontumor lung tissue or cryopreserved PBMC supplied the whole RNA. TCRdb recomputed calls from the 5' RACE reads with MiXCR, one row per CDR3 protein. The profile shows 30,000 to 45,000 distinct CDR3 sequences, around 7.5% of them singletons. Specimen: PBMCs, collected at surgery. All receptors come from a male donor with early-stage non-small cell lung cancer.

This clonotype was seen a few times. The CDR3 loop is CASSAILGTSNKDTQYF. In DNA, the CDR3 is TGTGCCAGCAGTGCAATCCTTGGGACATCAAATAAGGATACGCAGTATTTT. The chain has TRBV27 and TRBJ2-3, with D maybe TRBD1 (6 bases). This CDR3 has 17 amino acids. Trimming removed 5 bases from V and 6 bases from J, with 24 bases in between. CDR1 MNHEY and CDR2 SMNVEV come from the germline V gene (reference sequence).

Note on this clonotype: A much larger clone lies a single base off, so this may be a read error. The chain joins TRBV29-1 to TRBJ2-2; D is undetermined. Germline V CDR1 and CDR2: SQVTM, ANQGSEA. The CDR3 has 13 residues. CDR3 bases: TGCTGCGTCCCGAAGGGTGGAACCGGGGAGCTGTTTTTT. Encoded protein: CCVPKGGTGELFF.

The sample holds a few counts of this clonotype. The rearrangement uses TRBV7-3 and TRBJ2-5; TRBD2 agrees at 10 bases. V dropped 4 bases and J dropped 3; count of bases not matched to a gene: 5. The CDR3 length is 15 residues. The germline gives CDR1 SGHTA, CDR2 FQGTGA. The CDR3 region is CASSWKSGREETQYF. For the CDR3, the DNA is TGTGCCAGCAGCTGGAAAAGCGGGAGGGAAGAGACCCAGTACTTC.

In this sample, this clonotype turned up many times. The V and J genes are TRBV29-1 and TRBJ1-1; D possibly corresponds to TRBD1 (5 bases). The CDR3 loop spans 13 amino acids. Between the trimmed V and J ends, which lost 8 bases and 0 bases, there was a span of 13 bases. CDR1 SQVTM and CDR2 ANQGSEA come from the germline V gene. CDR3 nucleotides: TGCAGCTCTGGGGGACGGATGAACACTGAAGCTTTCTTT. Translated, it gives CSSGGRMNTEAFF.

This clonotype was observed many times. J is TRBJ1-1 and V is TRBV7-6, with D perhaps matching TRBD1 (5 bases). The V end was cut by 5 bases, the J end by 0 bases, with 13 bases between. The CDR3 runs to 15 residues. Germline V gene data show CDR1 as SGHVS and CDR2 as FNYEAQ. The CDR3 sequence is CASSAQDKVNTEAFF. The CDR3 DNA follows: TGTGCCAGCAGCGCCCAGGACAAAGTGAACACTGAAGCTTTCTTT.